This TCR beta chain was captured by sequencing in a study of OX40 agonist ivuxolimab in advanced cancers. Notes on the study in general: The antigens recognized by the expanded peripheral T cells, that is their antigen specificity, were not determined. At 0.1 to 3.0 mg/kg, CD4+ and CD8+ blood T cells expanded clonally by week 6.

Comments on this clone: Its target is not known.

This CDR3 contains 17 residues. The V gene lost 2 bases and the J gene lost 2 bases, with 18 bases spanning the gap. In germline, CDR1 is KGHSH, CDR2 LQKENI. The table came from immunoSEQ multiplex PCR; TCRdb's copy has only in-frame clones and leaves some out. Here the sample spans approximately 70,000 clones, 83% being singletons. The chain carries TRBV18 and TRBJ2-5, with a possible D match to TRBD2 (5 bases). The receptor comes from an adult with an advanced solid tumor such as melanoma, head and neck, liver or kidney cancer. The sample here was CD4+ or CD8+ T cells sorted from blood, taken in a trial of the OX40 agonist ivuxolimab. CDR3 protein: CASSPGGYRTPQETQYF. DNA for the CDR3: TGTGCCAGCTCACCAGGCGGGTACCGCACACCACAAGAGACCCAGTACTTC. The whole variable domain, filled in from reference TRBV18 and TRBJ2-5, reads NAGVMQNPRHLVRRRGQEARLRCSPMKGHSHVYWYRQLPEEGLKFMVYLQKENIIDESGMPKERFSAEFPKEGPSILRIQQVVRGDSAAYFCASSPGGYRTPQETQYFGPGTRLLVL.